This T cell receptor (beta chain) is drawn from a study of CD8+CD57+ T cells in acquired aplastic anemia (dated 2018 in TCRdb). A note on the overall study: DNA extracted from sorted CD4+ and CD8+ cells had a mean of around 3 ug, with a range of roughly 0.19 to 27.4 ug.

TCR beta VDJ combination and CDR3 sequence profiling used genomic DNA as the template. An Illumina HiSeq 2000 was the platform used for TCR repertoire sequencing. The authors' analysis ran thus. TRBV/TRBJ rearrangement plots, CDR3 size and DJ length profiles, and Simpson's diversity index were used to assess repertoires. The immunodominant clone was defined as the most abundant DNA sequence in deep sequencing data. CDR3 amino acid sequences were checked for sharing between subjects and were compared against published repertoires and the VDJdb database. In-frame beta chains were kept once TCRdb had trimmed the public reads at Q25 with fastp and called clones with MiXCR. Records with the same CDR3 protein are collapsed into one entry carrying the most frequent genes and DNA. None of the V and J calls come from the authors' own analysis; TCRdb made them. The sample table records 150,000 to 200,000 distinct CDR3 sequences; around 66% of these occur just once. 35% to 55% of the sample lies in the top ten.

The germline V gene sets CDR1 to MGHDK and CDR2 to SYGVNS. Its CDR3 holds 12 amino acids, cysteine through phenylalanine. Solely the CDR3 DNA is kept, with 36 bases framed from the first base. V is reduced by 8 bases and J by 1 base, leaving a spacing of 9 bases between them. With respect to this clonotype: Its recognized antigen is unknown. No much larger clone exists at a distance of one base, and base qualities are not known.

The study deep-sequenced TCR repertoires of sorted CD4+ and CD8+ blood T cells from severe aplastic anemia patients and healthy subjects. Ficoll-Paque density gradient centrifugation was used to isolate peripheral blood mononuclear cells. Before DNA was extracted, CD4+ and CD8+ T cells were sorted using either FACS or magnetic beads. General conclusions and limits of the study: No significant difference in CD8+ Simpson's diversity was found between patients and healthy controls (P=0.060). Twenty-nine CD8+ CDR3 sequences were found to be shared between patients and controls, but these sequences appeared to be highly expressed in patients and within the immunodominant clones of the patients.

The sequence was collected from a human donor with severe aplastic anemia or a healthy control (not recorded which). The material sequenced was sorted CD4+, CD8+, or CD8+CD57+ T cells (not recorded which) from PBMCs. This sequence uses TRBV25-1 and TRBJ2-7; the D gene is unclear. CDR3 reads: CASRKGSYEQYF. The DNA sequence reads TGTGCCAGCCGGAAGGGTTCCTACGAGCAGTACTTC.